Each of the 10 T cell receptor beta chains below was sequenced from the same sample in a study of T cells in localized non-small cell lung cancer. The repertoire was sequenced with immunoSEQ multiplex PCR; TCRdb's copy has only in-frame clones and lacks some. The sample yields 100,000 to 150,000 clones, roughly nine tenths seen once. This specimen consisted of peripheral blood, obtained before any cancer treatment. These receptors were taken from a female donor at least 60 years old with stage I lung adenocarcinoma.

The rearrangement uses TRBV16 and TRBJ1-4; D is unresolved. V was trimmed by 5 bases and J by 4 bases, leaving 11 bases between them. CDR3 length: 14 residues. Germline CDR1 is KGHSY and CDR2 is FQNENV. CDR3 DNA: TGTGCCAGCAGCTCGACCTCGCTTAATGAAAAACTGTTTTTT. It specifies CASSSTSLNEKLFF.

The chain links TRBV6-1 to TRBJ1-2, with D maybe TRBD1 (5 bases). The CDR3 has 13 amino acids. With 4 bases removed from V and 4 bases from J, the gap between germline ends came to 10 bases. CDR1 and CDR2 from the germline V gene are MNHNS and SASEGT. CDR3: CASSVQDLYGYTF. CDR3 nucleotide sequence: TGTGCCAGCAGTGTACAGGACCTCTATGGCTACACCTTC.

The chain couples TRBV18 to TRBJ2-1, with TRBD2 identical over 8 bases. Germline V gives CDR1 KGHSH, CDR2 LQKENI. The trim removed 4 bases at V and 5 bases at J, leaving 7 bases unmatched. The CDR3 sequence is 15 residues long. The CDR3 protein is CASSRNGRANNEQFF. The DNA of the CDR3 is TGTGCCAGCTCACGGAACGGGAGGGCAAACAATGAGCAGTTCTTC.

This rearrangement joins TRBV5-1 to TRBJ2-3; D is possibly TRBD2 (6 bases). CDR3 length: 15 residues. V lost 2 bases to trimming and J lost 6 bases, with 16 bases between them. Germline V lookup: CDR1 SGHRS, CDR2 YFSETQ. Here the CDR3 reads CASSLGRRGFDTQYF. The CDR3 bases are TGCGCCAGCAGCTTAGGGAGGAGGGGATTTGATACGCAGTATTTT.

This clone was picked up one time. The rearrangement uses TRBV5-1 and TRBJ1-1, with a weak D call TRBD1 (5 bases). Trimming cost V 2 bases and J 12 bases, with 14 bases left between them. Per germline, CDR1 SGHRS and CDR2 YFSETQ. The CDR3 spans 12 residues. CDR3 sequence (DNA): TGCGCCAGCAGCTTTAGCCGGGACTTTCCTTTCTTT. Residues: CASSFSRDFPFF.

The chain carries TRBV7-9 and TRBJ2-5, with unresolved D. The CDR3 has 15 amino acids. Germline-derived CDR1 and CDR2 are SEHNR and FQNEAQ (reference sequence). Trimming left V 5 bases short and J 5 bases short, with 18 bases between. The CDR3 bases are TGTGCCAGCAGCCCCCGGGCCTGGGAATTGGAGACCCAGTACTTC. This codes for CASSPRAWELETQYF. The full variable domain, in which reference TRBV7-9 and TRBJ2-5 provide the parts outside the CDR3, is DTGVSQNPRHKITKRGQNVTFRCDPISEHNRLYWYRQTLGQGPEFLTYFQNEAQLEKSRLLSDRFSAERPKGSFSTLEIQRTEQGDSAMYLCASSPRAWELETQYFGPGTRLLVL.

This clone was detected only a few times. The gene calls are TRBV21-1 and TRBJ1-5. TRBV21-1 is recorded as a pseudogene. The CDR3 length is 13 residues. Here the CDR3 reads CASSKDGCQPQHF. DNA for the CDR3: TGTGCCAGCAGCAAGGACGGCTGTCAGCCCCAGCATTTT.

The chain carries TRBV19 and TRBJ1-3; D unclear. The CDR3 has 11 residues. V lost 6 bases, J lost 4 bases, and 4 bases lay in between. Germline V gene lookup returns CDR1 LNHDA and CDR2 SQIVND (reference sequence). The CDR3 here is CASRSGNTIYF. The CDR3 coding sequence is TGTGCCAGTAGAAGCGGAAACACCATATATTTT. Drawing the rest from reference TRBV19 and TRBJ1-3, the complete variable domain is DGGITQSPKYLFRKEGQNVTLSCEQNLNHDAMYWYRQDPGQGLRLIYYSQIVNDFQKGDIAEGYSVSREKKESFPLTVTSAQKNPTAFYLCASRSGNTIYFGEGSWLTVV.

This chain uses TRBV28 with TRBJ2-2; 9 bases line up with TRBD2. CDR3 size: 15 residues. The germline V gene encodes CDR1 MDHEN and CDR2 SYDVKM. V was pared by 7 bases and J by 6 bases, with 9 bases of the junction left unmatched. CDR3 nucleotides: TGTGCCAGCAACGATTTGCGGGAGGGCGCCGGGGAGCTGTTTTTT. This translates into CASNDLREGAGELFF.

Written as DNA, the CDR3 is TGTGCCAGCAGCCAAGGACAGTTATACGAGCAGTACTTC. As protein: CASSQGQLYEQYF. This sequence joins TRBV6-5 and TRBJ2-7, with D perhaps TRBD1 (6 bases). This CDR3 contains 13 residues. Trimming took 6 bases from V and 4 from J, leaving 13 bases between them. From germline, CDR1 is MNHEY and CDR2 SVGAGI.